This TCR beta chain was identified in a study of blood T cells in healthy people across ages. A second PCR, run for roughly 6 to 11 cycles, used a sample-barcoded 5' primer plus a J-beta primer mix. Via MiXCR, TCRdb re-called the 5' RACE reads, giving one row per CDR3 protein. Of approximately 830,000 distinct CDR3 sequences in the sample, around 62% are singletons; the top ten hold 25% to 35%. Germline V gene data show CDR1 as MNHEY and CDR2 as SVGAGI. CDR3 length equals 13 residues. With 2 bases removed from V and 1 base from J, the gap between germline ends came to 4 bases. The rearrangement joins TRBV6-5 to TRBJ2-3; D not resolved. Sequenced input: blood. The TCR comes from a young man in good health. DNA for the CDR3: TGTGCCAGCAGTTACGTTGGCACAGATACGCAGTATTTT. Translated: CASSYVGTDTQYF.